Listed below are T cell receptor beta chains from one sample, sequenced in a study of PD-L1 blockade in urothelial cancer. The method was immunoSEQ multiplex PCR; TCRdb's version includes in-frame clones alone and lacks a portion of them. The repertoire includes about 130,000 clones, around 85% of them detected once, and roughly 3.2% sits in the top ten. This sample comprised PBMCs, obtained around atezolizumab (anti-PD-L1) treatment. All receptors derive from a man in his fifties with urothelial cancer. Both conserved end residues are part of each CDR3. Each record gives: D gene, clone size, V gene, J gene, CDR3 protein, CDR3 DNA. D genes are given only for firm matches. Size values are once, few and many counts, or a class for expanded clones, and some rows have none.

d_gene: TRBD1; abundance: .; v_gene: TRBV7-3; j_gene: TRBJ1-1; CDR3aa: CASSLPSTGESLNTEAFF; CDR3nt: TGTGCCAGCAGCCTTCCAAGTACAGGGGAAAGTTTGAACACTGAAGCTTTCTTT
d_gene: .; abundance: .; v_gene: TRBV18; j_gene: TRBJ1-3; CDR3aa: CASSPNMDSSSGNTIYF; CDR3nt: TGTGCCAGCTCACCAAATATGGACAGTAGCTCTGGAAACACCATATATTTT
d_gene: TRBD2; abundance: once; v_gene: TRBV7-9; j_gene: TRBJ2-7; CDR3aa: CASSRGGAGASYEQYF; CDR3nt: TGTGCCAGCAGCCGGGGTGGAGCGGGAGCTAGCTACGAGCAGTACTTC
d_gene: .; abundance: few; v_gene: TRBV28; j_gene: TRBJ1-1; CDR3aa: CASSLRQGIMNTEAFF; CDR3nt: TGTGCCAGCAGTTTGCGGCAGGGGATCATGAACACTGAAGCTTTCTTT
d_gene: TRBD1; abundance: .; v_gene: TRBV27; j_gene: TRBJ1-2; CDR3aa: CASCTGGGYGYTF; CDR3nt: TGTGCCAGCTGTACAGGGGGGGGTTATGGCTACACCTTC
d_gene: .; abundance: .; v_gene: TRBV28; j_gene: TRBJ1-2; CDR3aa: CASSLTANYGYTF; CDR3nt: TGTGCCAGCAGTTTGACAGCAAACTATGGCTACACCTTC
d_gene: .; abundance: .; v_gene: TRBV14; j_gene: TRBJ2-3; CDR3aa: CASSQGPQGTQYF; CDR3nt: TGTGCCAGCAGCCAAGGACCGCAGGGTACGCAGTATTTT
d_gene: .; abundance: .; v_gene: TRBV6-1; j_gene: TRBJ2-2; CDR3aa: CASIGQYTGELFF; CDR3nt: TGTGCCAGCATAGGACAGTACACCGGGGAGCTGTTTTTT
d_gene: .; abundance: .; v_gene: TRBV29-1; j_gene: TRBJ1-2; CDR3aa: CSVEDLYGYTF; CDR3nt: TGCAGCGTTGAAGACCTATATGGCTACACCTTC
d_gene: TRBD2; abundance: .; v_gene: TRBV9; j_gene: TRBJ2-3; CDR3aa: CASSVAETSGSDTQYF; CDR3nt: TGTGCCAGCAGCGTAGCGGAGACTAGCGGGTCAGATACGCAGTATTTT
d_gene: .; abundance: few; v_gene: TRBV19; j_gene: TRBJ1-5; CDR3aa: CASRGGIYQPQHF; CDR3nt: TGTGCCAGTAGGGGAGGGATCTATCAGCCCCAGCATTTT
d_gene: TRBD1; abundance: .; v_gene: TRBV5-1; j_gene: TRBJ2-2; CDR3aa: CASSAGTGFTGELFF; CDR3nt: TGCGCCAGCAGCGCCGGGACAGGGTTTACCGGGGAGCTGTTTTTT
d_gene: TRBD2; abundance: .; v_gene: TRBV6-1; j_gene: TRBJ2-5; CDR3aa: CATKTSGSAQETQYF; CDR3nt: TGTGCCACCAAAACTAGCGGGAGCGCCCAAGAGACCCAGTACTTC
d_gene: .; abundance: .; v_gene: TRBV5-1; j_gene: TRBJ2-3; CDR3aa: CASSPQVSTDTQYF; CDR3nt: TGCGCCAGCAGCCCACAGGTTTCCACAGATACGCAGTATTTT
d_gene: TRBD2; abundance: .; v_gene: TRBV10-3; j_gene: TRBJ2-7; CDR3aa: CAISGLGGRVREQYF; CDR3nt: TGTGCCATCAGTGGTTTAGGCGGGAGAGTGCGGGAGCAGTACTTC
d_gene: TRBD2; abundance: .; v_gene: TRBV7-8; j_gene: TRBJ2-3; CDR3aa: CASSLVREVDTQYF; CDR3nt: TGTGCCAGCAGCTTAGTCCGGGAGGTAGATACGCAGTATTTT
d_gene: TRBD1; abundance: .; v_gene: TRBV2; j_gene: TRBJ1-2; CDR3aa: CASSESFGQGYGYTF; CDR3nt: TGTGCCAGCAGTGAATCCTTTGGACAGGGGTATGGCTACACCTTC
d_gene: .; abundance: .; v_gene: TRBV27; j_gene: TRBJ1-5; CDR3aa: CASSSSGQPQHF; CDR3nt: TGTGCCAGCAGTTCGTCAGGTCAGCCCCAGCATTTT
d_gene: TRBD1; abundance: .; v_gene: TRBV28; j_gene: TRBJ2-7; CDR3aa: CATRDGTGGIYEQYF; CDR3nt: TGTGCCACAAGGGACGGGACAGGGGGCATCTACGAGCAGTACTTC
d_gene: TRBD1; abundance: .; v_gene: TRBV19; j_gene: TRBJ1-1; CDR3aa: CASTRDRGTEAFF; CDR3nt: TGTGCCAGTACCCGGGACAGGGGCACTGAAGCTTTCTTT
d_gene: .; abundance: .; v_gene: TRBV28; j_gene: TRBJ1-5; CDR3aa: CASSWTASNQPQHF; CDR3nt: TGTGCCAGCAGCTGGACTGCTAGCAATCAGCCCCAGCATTTT
d_gene: .; abundance: .; v_gene: TRBV21-1; j_gene: TRBJ1-5; CDR3aa: CASSKAHRGGQPQHF; CDR3nt: TGTGCCAGCAGCAAAGCACACAGGGGGGGTCAGCCCCAGCATTTT
d_gene: .; abundance: .; v_gene: TRBV5-6; j_gene: TRBJ2-2; CDR3aa: CASSLVPGHNTGELFF; CDR3nt: TGTGCCAGCAGCTTGGTACCAGGACACAACACCGGGGAGCTGTTTTTT
d_gene: .; abundance: .; v_gene: TRBV7-2; j_gene: TRBJ1-1; CDR3aa: CASGGHPGYTEAFF; CDR3nt: TGTGCCAGCGGGGGACACCCTGGGTACACTGAAGCTTTCTTT
d_gene: TRBD1; abundance: .; v_gene: TRBV10-3; j_gene: TRBJ2-1; CDR3aa: CAISEGTGGFGEQFF; CDR3nt: TGTGCCATCAGTGAGGGGACAGGGGGCTTTGGTGAGCAGTTCTTC
d_gene: .; abundance: .; v_gene: TRBV5-1; j_gene: TRBJ2-5; CDR3aa: CASSLLSGLSETQYF; CDR3nt: TGCGCCAGCAGCTTGCTGTCCGGTTTGTCAGAGACCCAGTACTTC
d_gene: .; abundance: few; v_gene: TRBV5-1; j_gene: TRBJ2-1; CDR3aa: CASSLAGDSLEQFF; CDR3nt: TGCGCCAGCAGCTTGGCTGGGGACTCCCTAGAGCAGTTCTTC
d_gene: .; abundance: .; v_gene: TRBV30; j_gene: TRBJ1-6; CDR3aa: CAWTRAPYNSPLHF; CDR3nt: TGTGCCTGGACCAGGGCGCCCTATAATTCACCCCTCCACTTT
d_gene: .; abundance: .; v_gene: TRBV28; j_gene: TRBJ1-2; CDR3aa: CASGAAYGYTF; CDR3nt: TGTGCCAGCGGGGCAGCGTATGGCTACACCTTC
d_gene: .; abundance: .; v_gene: TRBV27; j_gene: TRBJ2-1; CDR3aa: CATAGRLAEQFF; CDR3nt: TGTGCAACCGCAGGGCGCCTGGCTGAGCAGTTCTTC
d_gene: TRBD1; abundance: .; v_gene: TRBV5-8; j_gene: TRBJ2-7; CDR3aa: CASSLGQVYEQYF; CDR3nt: TGTGCCAGCAGCCTGGGACAGGTCTACGAGCAGTACTTC
d_gene: .; abundance: .; v_gene: TRBV7-8; j_gene: TRBJ2-5; CDR3aa: CASSPGQQETQYF; CDR3nt: TGTGCCAGCAGCCCTGGACAGCAAGAGACCCAGTACTTC
d_gene: TRBD1; abundance: .; v_gene: TRBV5-1; j_gene: TRBJ1-2; CDR3aa: CASSLTGGFNYGYTF; CDR3nt: TGCGCCAGCAGCTTGACAGGGGGGTTTAACTATGGCTACACCTTC
d_gene: TRBD2; abundance: few; v_gene: TRBV6-6; j_gene: TRBJ2-7; CDR3aa: CASSPFSGVSYEQYF; CDR3nt: TGTGCCAGCAGCCCGTTTAGCGGGGTTTCCTACGAGCAGTACTTC
d_gene: TRBD1; abundance: .; v_gene: TRBV19; j_gene: TRBJ1-5; CDR3aa: CASRDRQGLNNQPQHF; CDR3nt: TGTGCCAGCAGGGACAGACAGGGTTTAAACAATCAGCCCCAGCATTTT
d_gene: .; abundance: .; v_gene: TRBV18; j_gene: TRBJ1-4; CDR3aa: CASSPSRNEKLFF; CDR3nt: TGTGCCAGCTCCCCATCTAGGAATGAAAAACTGTTTTTT
d_gene: TRBD2; abundance: .; v_gene: TRBV28; j_gene: TRBJ2-1; CDR3aa: CASRGRGVSYNEQFF; CDR3nt: TGTGCCAGCAGGGGACGGGGGGTAAGCTACAATGAGCAGTTCTTC
d_gene: .; abundance: .; v_gene: TRBV15; j_gene: TRBJ1-3; CDR3aa: CATSRDIRQSGNTIYF; CDR3nt: TGTGCCACCAGCAGAGATATTAGACAGAGTGGAAACACCATATATTTT
d_gene: .; abundance: .; v_gene: TRBV7-3; j_gene: TRBJ1-2; CDR3aa: CASPPGEGYTF; CDR3nt: TGTGCCAGCCCCCCTGGGGAGGGCTACACCTTC
d_gene: TRBD1; abundance: few; v_gene: TRBV6-1; j_gene: TRBJ1-1; CDR3aa: CASSRDPRGTEAFF; CDR3nt: TGTGCCAGCAGTAGGGACCCCAGGGGGACTGAAGCTTTCTTT
d_gene: TRBD2; abundance: once; v_gene: TRBV10-3; j_gene: TRBJ2-3; CDR3aa: CAISESISASGTTDTQYF; CDR3nt: TGTGCCATCAGTGAGTCGATCTCGGCTAGCGGGACCACAGATACGCAGTATTTT
d_gene: TRBD1; abundance: .; v_gene: TRBV28; j_gene: TRBJ2-5; CDR3aa: CASRTTGGSTQYF; CDR3nt: TGTGCCAGCAGGACTACAGGGGGGAGCACCCAGTACTTC
d_gene: .; abundance: .; v_gene: TRBV11-3; j_gene: TRBJ2-2; CDR3aa: CASSLDFTGELFF; CDR3nt: TGTGCCAGCAGCTTAGACTTTACCGGGGAGCTGTTTTTT
d_gene: .; abundance: .; v_gene: TRBV7-6; j_gene: TRBJ2-1; CDR3aa: CASSSGPGGNNEQFF; CDR3nt: TGTGCCAGCAGCTCCGGACCCGGGGGTAACAATGAGCAGTTCTTC
d_gene: .; abundance: .; v_gene: TRBV28; j_gene: TRBJ1-1; CDR3aa: CASSLLSYSSTTEAFF; CDR3nt: TGTGCCAGCAGTTTATTATCCTACTCTTCTACCACTGAAGCTTTCTTT
d_gene: .; abundance: few; v_gene: TRBV6-6; j_gene: TRBJ1-1; CDR3aa: CASSLGGLAFF; CDR3nt: TGTGCCAGCAGTCTAGGCGGTCTAGCTTTCTTT
d_gene: .; abundance: few; v_gene: TRBV1; j_gene: TRBJ1-4; CDR3aa: CTSSQPGQENEKLFF; CDR3nt: TGCACCAGCAGCCAACCGGGACAGGAGAATGAAAAACTGTTTTTT
d_gene: .; abundance: .; v_gene: TRBV9; j_gene: TRBJ1-3; CDR3aa: CASSTPPNTIYF; CDR3nt: TGTGCCAGCAGCACACCTCCCAACACCATATATTTT
d_gene: .; abundance: .; v_gene: TRBV7-6; j_gene: TRBJ1-1; CDR3aa: CASSLVDNLTEAFF; CDR3nt: TGTGCCAGCAGCTTAGTGGACAACCTCACTGAAGCTTTCTTT
d_gene: TRBD2; abundance: .; v_gene: TRBV29-1; j_gene: TRBJ2-1; CDR3aa: CSVERRGTSGIPLGEQFF; CDR3nt: TGCAGCGTTGAACGGCGAGGGACTAGCGGGATCCCTCTGGGGGAGCAGTTCTTC